A single sample is the source of the 18 T cell receptor beta chains below, sequenced in a study of OX40 agonist ivuxolimab in advanced cancers. The table came from immunoSEQ multiplex PCR; TCRdb's copy has only in-frame clones and leaves some out. The table has 20,000 to 30,000 clones, 75% to 85% seen once. Sequenced material: CD4+ or CD8+ T cells sorted from blood, taken in a trial of the OX40 agonist ivuxolimab. The receptors stem from an adult with an advanced solid tumor such as melanoma, head and neck, liver or kidney cancer.

The V gene is TRBV7-3, the J gene TRBJ2-5; TRBD1 matches at 9 bases. J lost 5 bases, V lost 4 bases, and 2 bases had no gene match. The CDR3 covers 13 residues. Germline-derived CDR1 and CDR2 are SGHTA and FQGTGA. Here the CDR3 reads CASSSDRGETQYF. CDR3 in DNA: TGTGCCAGCAGCTCGGACAGGGGCGAGACCCAGTACTTC. Variable domain in full (rest from reference TRBV7-3 and TRBJ2-5): GAGVSQTPSNKVTEKGKYVELRCDPISGHTALYWYRQSLGQGPEFLIYFQGTGAADDSGLPNDRFFAVRPEGSVSTLKIQRTERGDSAVYLCASSSDRGETQYFGPGTRLLVL.

This chain joins TRBV7-9 and TRBJ2-5; possibly TRBD1 for D (5 bases). Germline V gene data show CDR1 as SEHNR and CDR2 as FQNEAQ (reference sequence). Trimming took 0 bases from V and 4 from J, leaving 9 bases between them. This CDR3 region has 14 residues. CDR3 region: CASSLAGRGETQYF. The CDR3 DNA is TGTGCCAGCAGCTTAGCGGGTAGGGGAGAGACCCAGTACTTC. Full variable domain (remainder filled in from reference TRBV7-9 and TRBJ2-5): DTGVSQNPRHKITKRGQNVTFRCDPISEHNRLYWYRQTLGQGPEFLTYFQNEAQLEKSRLLSDRFSAERPKGSFSTLEIQRTEQGDSAMYLCASSLAGRGETQYFGPGTRLLVL.

Details on this clone: The junction departs from the called germline gene at one end, perhaps through a read error. The chain is built from TRBV7-9 and TRBJ2-3; TRBD1 or TRBD2 may be the D gene (6 bases each). Looked up from germline, CDR1 is SEHNR and CDR2 is FQNEAQ (reference sequence). The CDR3 is 10 residues long. The CDR3 here is CASGRDTPYF. CDR3 sequence (DNA): TGTGCCAGCGGGCGGGACACGCCGTATTTT.

The rearrangement uses TRBV11-2 and TRBJ1-2; 8 bases are a match to TRBD1. The trim removed 5 bases at V and 8 bases at J, leaving 4 bases unmatched. Germline CDR1 reads SGHAT; CDR2 reads FQNNGV. The CDR3 has 12 residues. The CDR3 nucleotides are TGTGCCAGCAGCCCCGACAGGGGCGGCTACACCTTC. Amino acids: CASSPDRGGYTF.

This rearrangement joins TRBV7-2 to TRBJ2-7; D may match TRBD1 or TRBD2 (5 bases each). The V end was cut by 1 base, the J end by 4 bases, with 14 bases between. CDR1 is SGHTA, CDR2 FQGNSA, per germline. The CDR3 sequence is 15 residues long. CDR3 sequence reads: CASSLGWQGEYEQYF. DNA of the CDR3: TGTGCCAGCAGCTTAGGTTGGCAGGGAGAGTACGAGCAGTACTTC.

There are a few counts of this clone. The V and J genes are TRBV6-5 and TRBJ1-2; D might be TRBD1 (5 bases). V was shortened by 8 bases and J by 7 bases, with 11 bases between the two germline ends. The CDR3 runs 11 residues. The germline V gene encodes CDR1 MNHEY and CDR2 SVGAGI. CDR3 loop: CASLAGGGYTF. CDR3 DNA: TGTGCCAGCCTTGCGGGGGGTGGCTACACCTTC.

The chain is built from TRBV6-1 and TRBJ1-5; D unclear. The CDR3 runs 13 residues. V lost 2 bases and J 4 bases, leaving 6 bases between the germline ends. The V gene's germline CDR1 is MNHNS and CDR2 SASEGT. CDR3 bases: TGTGCCAGCAGTGAACGAAAAAATCAGCCCCAGCATTTT. It is translated as CASSERKNQPQHF.

Here the CDR3 reads CASSSSGSGEKLFF. The CDR3 nucleotides read TGTGCCAGCAGCTCCTCCGGATCGGGGGAAAAACTGTTTTTT. The chain carries TRBV7-2 and TRBJ1-4; D not resolved. The length of the CDR3 is 14 residues. CDR1 and CDR2 (germline): SGHTA, FQGNSA. The V gene lost 4 bases and the J gene lost 8 bases, with 14 bases spanning the gap.

The V call is TRBV7-2, the J call TRBJ1-5; D perhaps matches TRBD1 (6 bases). Germline values: CDR1 SGHTA, CDR2 FQGNSA. This CDR3 region has 15 residues. Trimming shortened V by 1 base and J by 2 bases, and 9 bases separated the two germline ends. In nucleotides, the CDR3 is TGTGCCAGCAGCTTAGTCCACAGGGGCAATCAGCCCCAGCATTTT. This encodes CASSLVHRGNQPQHF. The entire variable domain, with the rest obtained from reference TRBV7-2 and TRBJ1-5, is as follows: GAGVSQSPSNKVTEKGKDVELRCDPISGHTALYWYRQSLGQGLEFLIYFQGNSAPDKSGLPSDRFSAERTGGSVSTLTIQRTQQEDSAVYLCASSLVHRGNQPQHFGDGTRLSIL.

The rearrangement joins TRBV29-1 to TRBJ2-7; D gene ambiguous. V dropped 0 bases and J dropped 12 bases, with 12 bases sitting between them. This CDR3 has 11 residues. From germline, CDR1 is SQVTM and CDR2 ANQGSEA. This CDR3 reads CSVEENESRYF. CDR3 sequence (DNA): TGCAGCGTTGAAGAAAACGAAAGCAGGTACTTC.

This chain uses TRBV4-1 with TRBJ2-5, with a tentative D call TRBD2 (5 bases). The V end lost 4 bases, the J end lost 5 bases, and 14 bases lay between the germline ends. The CDR3 is made up of 14 amino acids. Per germline, CDR1 MGHRA and CDR2 YSYEKL. In DNA, the CDR3 is TGCGCCAGCAGCCTGATGGAGAGGGAGGAGACCCAGTACTTC. Translating it yields CASSLMEREETQYF.

This chain uses TRBV11-2 with TRBJ2-7, with D perhaps matching TRBD1 (6 bases). The germline gives CDR1 SGHAT, CDR2 FQNNGV. V lost 5 bases, J lost 3 bases, and 8 bases lay in between. This CDR3 has 12 amino acids. CDR3 protein: CASSTGFYEQYF. CDR3 in DNA: TGTGCCAGCAGCACAGGGTTCTACGAGCAGTACTTC.

The rearrangement joins TRBV5-1 to TRBJ2-1; TRBD1 matches 11 bases. Germline CDR1 is SGHRS and CDR2 is YFSETQ. J was trimmed by 9 bases and V by 3 bases; bases with no gene match: 5. The CDR3 has 14 residues. This CDR3 is CASSSGQGAGEQFF. Here the CDR3 DNA reads TGCGCCAGCAGCTCCGGACAGGGGGCAGGTGAGCAGTTCTTC.

The chain employs TRBV18 and TRBJ1-2; D gene ambiguous. In germline, CDR1 is KGHSH, CDR2 LQKENI. The CDR3 has 13 amino acids. V was shortened by 3 bases and J by 5 bases, with 10 bases between the two germline ends. CDR3 DNA: TGTGCCAGCTCACCGTGGGCAGGTTATGGCTACACCTTC. It encodes CASSPWAGYGYTF.

The CDR3 loop is CASTSGPQLYGYTF. As DNA, the CDR3 is TGTGCCAGTACCTCAGGGCCACAGCTCTATGGCTACACCTTC. The chain recombines TRBV19 with TRBJ1-2, with D possibly TRBD1 on 5 matching bases. The CDR3 spans 14 residues. CDR1 LNHDA and CDR2 SQIVND come from the germline V gene (reference sequence). Trimming shortened V by 7 bases and J by 4 bases, and 16 bases separated the two germline ends.

The chain is built from TRBV15 and TRBJ2-3; 10 bases match TRBD2. CDR1 LNHNV and CDR2 YYDKDF come from the germline V gene (reference sequence). J was trimmed by 5 bases and V by 8 bases; bases with no gene match: 4. This CDR3 spans 13 amino acids. Here the CDR3 DNA reads TGTGCCACCCGGCTAGCGGGAGAAGATACGCAGTATTTT. The encoded protein is CATRLAGEDTQYF.

This clone has only a few counts. The V gene is TRBV7-3, the J gene TRBJ2-5, with a weak D call TRBD1 (7 bases). The CDR3 length is 15 residues. V was cut by 5 bases and J by 4 bases, with 17 bases left in between. The germline gives CDR1 SGHTA, CDR2 FQGTGA. The CDR3 bases are TGTGCCAGCAGCCCAGGGGGACTTCAAGGAGAGACCCAGTACTTC. This translates into CASSPGGLQGETQYF.

The gene calls are TRBV7-9 and TRBJ1-6, with D possibly being TRBD1 (5 bases). The CDR3 consists of 14 residues. The V and J ends lost 5 bases and 5 bases respectively, with 10 bases between them. The germline CDR1 and CDR2 sequences are SEHNR and FQNEAQ (reference sequence). This CDR3 is CASSGDRDNSPLHF. DNA for the CDR3: TGTGCCAGCAGCGGGGACCGAGATAATTCACCCCTCCACTTT.